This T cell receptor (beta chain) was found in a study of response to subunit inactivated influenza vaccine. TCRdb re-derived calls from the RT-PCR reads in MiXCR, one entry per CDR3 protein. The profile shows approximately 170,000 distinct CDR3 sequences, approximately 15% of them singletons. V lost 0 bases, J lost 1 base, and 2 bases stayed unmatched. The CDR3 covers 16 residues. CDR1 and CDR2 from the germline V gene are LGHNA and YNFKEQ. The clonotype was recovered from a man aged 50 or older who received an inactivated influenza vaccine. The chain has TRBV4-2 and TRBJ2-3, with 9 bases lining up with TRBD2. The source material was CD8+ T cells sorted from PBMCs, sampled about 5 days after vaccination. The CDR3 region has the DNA TGTGCCAGCAGCCAAGAGGCTAGCGGGGGCACAGATACGCAGTATTTT. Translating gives CASSQEASGGTDTQYF.